This TCR beta chain was recorded in a study of a mutant IDH1 vaccine in newly diagnosed glioma. Time point: baseline, week 1 (first vaccination visit). As to treatment: pre-vaccination baseline after standard-of-care therapy. The CDR3 contains 16 residues. The V and J ends lost 4 bases and 3 bases, in that order; junction bases with no gene match: 12. Germline-derived CDR1 and CDR2 are SGHNT and YYREEE (reference sequence). The table came from immunoSEQ multiplex PCR; TCRdb's copy has only in-frame clones and leaves some out. The sample has about 24,000 clones, approximately 90% seen once. The sequences come from PBMCs, collected from a glioma patient treated with radiotherapy, temozolomide or both. This clonotype was sampled from a man aged 30 to 39 with glioma. The V and J genes are TRBV5-4 and TRBJ2-7, with 8 bases that match TRBD2. CDR3 protein: CASSVTGLVKGYEQYF. In DNA, the CDR3 is TGTGCCAGCAGCGTTACGGGACTAGTGAAAGGCTACGAGCAGTACTTC. Full variable domain (outside the CDR3, taken from reference TRBV5-4 and TRBJ2-7): ETGVTQSPTHLIKTRGQQVTLRCSSQSGHNTVSWYQQALGQGPQFIFQYYREEENGRGNFPPRFSGLQFPNYSSELNVNALELDDSALYLCASSVTGLVKGYEQYFGPGTRLTVT.